This TCR beta chain was recorded in a study of T cells in Graves' hyperthyroidism and ophthalmopathy (dated 2019 in TCRdb). About the study as a whole: Peripheral blood samples were taken at the time of initial diagnosis, prior to any treatment. According to the paper, TCR Vbeta CDR3 sequencing was carried out on approximately 140 peripheral blood samples, which came from 40 to 45 ophthalmopathy, around 74 hyperthyroidism and roughly 17 progressor patients. An independent validation cohort of around 19 hyperthyroidism patients and about 15 patients who later progressed to ophthalmopathy tested prospective prediction of ophthalmopathy. To identify TCR V-J signatures that set the groups apart, the researchers used a discovery cohort of more than 95 patients, made up of 40 to 45 with Graves' ophthalmopathy and 57 with stable Graves' hyperthyroidism. The study also compared thyroid tissue and blood T-cell repertoires from more than five Graves' hyperthyroidism patients. The roughly 90 discovery patients were divided at random into training and test sets in a 7:3 ratio. After blood sampling, hyperthyroidism patients were treated with methimazole at a starting dose of 30 mg daily, and ophthalmopathy patients were treated with high-dose intravenous methylprednisolone. Overall results and qualifications from the work: Sample size was not statistically predetermined, and blinding of investigators to group allocation was not performed. A model built on a 13 V-J signature distinguished ophthalmopathy from stable hyperthyroidism, reaching about 88% sensitivity and around 81% specificity in cross-validation and 80%/75% in testing. During validation, the model predicted progression to ophthalmopathy a median of approximately six months ahead of onset, with 70.59% sensitivity and 72.22% specificity. Blood samples also contained most of the expanded thyroid clonotypes (frequency above 0.001), which suggests that blood repertoires may reflect thyroid immune responses.

This clonotype was picked up many times. The antigen it recognizes is unknown. Within one base of it there is no much larger clone, and no base qualities were kept. The TCR beta CDR3 regions were amplified from RNA transcripts. The TCR CDR3 was subjected to a first round of RT-PCR using the HTBI primer set and the Qiagen OneStep RT-PCR kit. A second multiplex PCR round built the libraries, followed by size selection and purification. Libraries were sequenced paired-end with 100 bp reads on an Illumina HiSeq2000. Per the original workflow: SOAPnuke was used to process the raw data, removing reads that contained adapters or uncalled bases, had a mean Phred below 15, or lacked an exact match to the constant primer or identifier. High-quality paired reads were merged using COPE v1.2.5, and each unique nucleotide sequence was defined as a clonotype. MiTCR v1.1 was used to align clonotypes to the IMGT TRBV, TRBD and TRBJ reference segments. Only V-J combinations with frequency above 0.0001, covering about 99% of repertoires, were analysed. The TCS score was defined as F50 (clonal expansion) divided by E x V (chaos), with BLOSUM62-based TCRdist calculated between CDR3 peptides within each V-J. Welch's t-statistics and random forest reduced some 510 V-J features to 10 to 15, which were used in a naive Bayes classifier (R e1071). Starting from the raw public reads, TCRdb applied fastp trimming at Q25, assembled clones with MiXCR and retained in-frame beta chains. Each CDR3 protein appears once, grouped with its most common genes and DNA. These V and J calls are TCRdb output, not the study's own analysis. This sample lists about 210,000 distinct CDR3 sequences; roughly 18% were detected once. Clones ranked in the top ten supply approximately 50% of the sample.

Stable Graves' hyperthyroidism was defined as no progression to ophthalmopathy during 18 months of follow-up. The hyperthyroidism patients were between 18 and 65 years old and newly diagnosed, with a disease duration of less than 2 months. The study excluded patients with uncontrolled infections, other autoimmune diseases, pregnancy or lactation. Diagnoses were based on clinical symptoms, serum thyroxine and TRAb, thyroid ultrasound and orbital computed tomography. PBMCs were separated from 10 ml of fresh peripheral blood using Ficoll-Paque density gradient centrifugation. Total RNA was extracted using Trizol reagent, and RNA quality was assessed on an Agilent 2100 Bioanalyzer. Its CDR3 holds 15 amino acids, cysteine through phenylalanine. Only the CDR3 part of the read is kept: 45 bases, read in frame from the first base. V trim: 6 bases; J trim: 2 bases; unmatched bases: 7. CDR1 SNHLY and CDR2 FYNNEI are derived from the germline V gene.

This receptor was taken from a man aged 45-65 years with Graves' hyperthyroidism. Material for sequencing was blood. This chain is built from TRBV2 and TRBJ1-1; 9 bases in the middle match TRBD1. The bases are TGTGCCAGCAGAGACGGGACAGGGCCTAACACTGAAGCTTTCTTT. This encodes CASRDGTGPNTEAFF.